This TCR beta chain was sequenced in a study of T cell responses to AZD1222 COVID-19 vaccine. Broader study findings: Baseline serology detected seropositivity in only a handful of AZD1222 recipients. The donors showed a predominance of white British ancestry and of females, with possible underestimation of clonal diversity. Distributed over spike, vaccine-associated CD4 TCRs predominated at 160-218 and 743-854.

About this clone: Antigen specificity is unknown.

Data came from immunoSEQ multiplex PCR; TCRdb stores just in-frame clones and leaves some out. The sample yields about 42,000 clones, 65% to 85% seen once. CDR1 and CDR2 from the germline V gene are KGHSH and LQKENI. The J segment lost 1 base and the V segment lost 8 bases, leaving 10 bases of the junction unmatched. CDR3 length: 15 amino acids. This specimen consisted of peripheral blood, obtained 28 days after the second AZD1222 dose. The receptor's source is an adult who received the AZD1222 COVID-19 vaccine. This chain connects TRBV18 to TRBJ1-1, with 7 bases lining up with TRBD1. The CDR3 nucleotides are TGTGCCAGCGCTGGACAGGTGCTTTCGAACACTGAAGCTTTCTTT. Protein sequence: CASAGQVLSNTEAFF.